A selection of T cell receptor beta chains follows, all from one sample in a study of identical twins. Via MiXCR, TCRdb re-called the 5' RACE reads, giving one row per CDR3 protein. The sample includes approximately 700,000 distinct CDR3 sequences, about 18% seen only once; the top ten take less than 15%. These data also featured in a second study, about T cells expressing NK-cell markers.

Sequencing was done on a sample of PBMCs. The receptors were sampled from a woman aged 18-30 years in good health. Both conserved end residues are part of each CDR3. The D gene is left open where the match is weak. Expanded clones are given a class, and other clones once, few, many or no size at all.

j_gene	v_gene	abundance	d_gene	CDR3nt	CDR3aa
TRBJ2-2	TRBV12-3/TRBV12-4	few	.	TGTGCCAGCAGTTGGGGCTGGCCCACCGGGGAGCTGTTTTTT	CASSWGWPTGELFF
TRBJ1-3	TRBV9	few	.	TGTGCCAGCCGGAGCACGGACGGCGGTCACACCATATATTTT	CASRSTDGGHTIYF
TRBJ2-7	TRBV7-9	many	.	TGTGCCAGCAGCTTAGCGGGTACTTACGAGCAGTACTTC	CASSLAGTYEQYF
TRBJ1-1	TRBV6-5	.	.	TGTGCCAGCAGTTACAGGGGAAGGGCTGAAGCTTTCTTT	CASSYRGRAEAFF
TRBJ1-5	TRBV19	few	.	TGTGCCAGTAGTATAGATCGTCACTATTATAGCAATCAGCCCCAGCATTTT	CASSIDRHYYSNQPQHF
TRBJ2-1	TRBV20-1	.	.	TGCAGTGCTAGAGAAAGGATCAGGGAATCTATGTTTTATGAGCAGTTCTTC	CSARERIRESMFYEQFF
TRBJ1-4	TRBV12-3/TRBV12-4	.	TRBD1	TGTGCCAGCAGGGACAGGGCAACTAATGAAAAACTGTTTTTT	CASRDRATNEKLFF
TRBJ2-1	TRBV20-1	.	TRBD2	TGCAGTGCTAATGGGGGTCTAGCGGGAGCCAATGAGCAGTTCTTC	CSANGGLAGANEQFF
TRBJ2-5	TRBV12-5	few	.	TGTGCTAGTGGTCCTCAGGGGAGGGAGACCCAGTACTTC	CASGPQGRETQYF
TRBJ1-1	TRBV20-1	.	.	TGCAGTGCTACTCAGGGAACCACTGAAGCTTTCTTT	CSATQGTTEAFF
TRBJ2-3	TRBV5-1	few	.	TGCGCCAGCAGCTCCTCGGATCTCCAAAGCGATACGCAGTATTTT	CASSSSDLQSDTQYF
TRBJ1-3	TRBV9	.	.	TGTGCCAGCAGTGTCTCAGGGGTATATGGAAACACCATATATTTT	CASSVSGVYGNTIYF
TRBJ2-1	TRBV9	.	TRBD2	TGTGCCAGCAGCGAGCCGGGACTACTCTACAATGAGCAGTTCTTC	CASSEPGLLYNEQFF
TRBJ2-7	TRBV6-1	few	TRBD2	TGTGCCAGCCGTCGGCGGGGGGGTAAAACCGAAATCTACGAGCAGTACTTC	CASRRRGGKTEIYEQYF
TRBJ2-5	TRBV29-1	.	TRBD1	TGCAGCGTCTCAGGGGGTGACCAAGAGACCCAGTACTTC	CSVSGGDQETQYF
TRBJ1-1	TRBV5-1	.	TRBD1	TGCGCCAGCAGCTGGACAGGGGGCAATGGGAACACTGAAGCTTTCTTT	CASSWTGGNGNTEAFF
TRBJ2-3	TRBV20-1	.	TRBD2	TGCAGTGCTAGAGATTTCGCTTGGCGGGGGGTCACAGATACGCAGTATTTT	CSARDFAWRGVTDTQYF
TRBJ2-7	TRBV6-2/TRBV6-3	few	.	TGTGCCAGCGGGGGGCCAGGAGAGCAGTACTTC	CASGGPGEQYF
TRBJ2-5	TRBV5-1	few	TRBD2	TGCGCCAGCAGCTTGGCGTCTAGCGGGAGGGCCGGGGAGACCCAGTACTTC	CASSLASSGRAGETQYF
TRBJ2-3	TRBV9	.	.	TGTGCCAGCAGCGTACAGGGTCTGACAGATACGCAGTATTTT	CASSVQGLTDTQYF
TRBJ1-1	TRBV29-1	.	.	TGCAGCGTCCCATCAGGGGTAAGAAGGTCGGTCACTGAAGCTTTCTTT	CSVPSGVRRSVTEAFF
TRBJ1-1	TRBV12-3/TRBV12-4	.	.	TGTGCCAGCCGCAGGAATGGGATGAACACTGAAGCTTTCTTT	CASRRNGMNTEAFF
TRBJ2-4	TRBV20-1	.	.	TGCAGTGCTAGAGCCCCAATAGGGGGAGGCATTCAGTACTTC	CSARAPIGGGIQYF
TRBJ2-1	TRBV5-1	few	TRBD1	TGCGCCAGCACCGGACAGGGCGGTTACAATGAGCAGTTCTTC	CASTGQGGYNEQFF
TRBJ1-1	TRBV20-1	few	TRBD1	TGCAGTGCTCCCGGACAGGGGGCTGGGAACACTGAAGCTTTCTTT	CSAPGQGAGNTEAFF
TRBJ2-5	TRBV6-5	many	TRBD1	TGTGCCAGCAGTTACTCTTGGGACAGGGCCCAGTACTTC	CASSYSWDRAQYF
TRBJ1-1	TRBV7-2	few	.	TGTGCCAGCAGCCCTCAGGGGCGGACTGAAGCTTTCTTT	CASSPQGRTEAFF
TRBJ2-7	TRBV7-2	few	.	TGTGCCAGCAGCTTCATTAACGAGCAGTACTTC	CASSFINEQYF
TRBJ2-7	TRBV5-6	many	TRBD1	TGTGCCAGCAGCTTCGGGACAGCCTCCTACGAGCAGTACTTC	CASSFGTASYEQYF
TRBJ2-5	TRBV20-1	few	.	TGCAGTGCTAGCCCGATGGCTCGTCAGGAGACCCAGTACTTC	CSASPMARQETQYF
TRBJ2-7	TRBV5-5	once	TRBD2	TGTGCCAGCAGCTTGGTGGGACTAGCGGGAGAGAACGAGCAGTACTTC	CASSLVGLAGENEQYF
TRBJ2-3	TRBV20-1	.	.	TGCAGTGCTAGATCGCTAGCCCCTAATACGCAGTATTTT	CSARSLAPNTQYF
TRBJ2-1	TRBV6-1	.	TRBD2	TGTGCCAGCACCCTTTTCAGCGGGGCATACAATGAGCAGTTCTTC	CASTLFSGAYNEQFF
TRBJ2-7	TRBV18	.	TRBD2	TGTGCCAGCTCACCAGTAGCGGGAGGCCGTTACGAGCAGTACTTC	CASSPVAGGRYEQYF
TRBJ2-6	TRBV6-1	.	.	TGTGCCAGCAGAAAATACTCTGGGGCCAACGTCCTGACTTTC	CASRKYSGANVLTF
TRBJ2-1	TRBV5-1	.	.	TGCGCCAGCTTCGGGGACCGTGGCTACAATGAGCAGTTCTTC	CASFGDRGYNEQFF
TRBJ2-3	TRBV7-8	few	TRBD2	TGTGCCAGCAAGAGCGGGGGGTCAGATACGCAGTATTTT	CASKSGGSDTQYF
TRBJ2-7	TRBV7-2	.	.	TGTGCCAGCACCTCCCTCGGTAGCACCTACGAGCAGTACTTC	CASTSLGSTYEQYF
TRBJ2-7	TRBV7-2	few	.	TGTGCCAGCAGCCCAAGACCCTTGAGCTCCTACGAGCAGTACTTC	CASSPRPLSSYEQYF
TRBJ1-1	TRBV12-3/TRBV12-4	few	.	TGTGCCAGCAGTTTAGGATGGGCGAACACTGAAGCTTTCTTT	CASSLGWANTEAFF
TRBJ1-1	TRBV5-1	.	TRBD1	TGCGCCAGCAGCGACCAGGGGGCGGGGAACACTGAAGCTTTCTTT	CASSDQGAGNTEAFF
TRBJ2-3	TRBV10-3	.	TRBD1	TGTGCCATCAGTGAGGGGGACAGGGGCTTCACAGATACGCAGTATTTT	CAISEGDRGFTDTQYF
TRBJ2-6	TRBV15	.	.	TGTGCCACCAGCAGCGCACTCGACTTTGGGGCCAACGTCCTGACTTTC	CATSSALDFGANVLTF
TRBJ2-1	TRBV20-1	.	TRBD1	TGCAGTGCTAGGGGTCGGACAGGAAACAAAGAGCAGTTCTTC	CSARGRTGNKEQFF